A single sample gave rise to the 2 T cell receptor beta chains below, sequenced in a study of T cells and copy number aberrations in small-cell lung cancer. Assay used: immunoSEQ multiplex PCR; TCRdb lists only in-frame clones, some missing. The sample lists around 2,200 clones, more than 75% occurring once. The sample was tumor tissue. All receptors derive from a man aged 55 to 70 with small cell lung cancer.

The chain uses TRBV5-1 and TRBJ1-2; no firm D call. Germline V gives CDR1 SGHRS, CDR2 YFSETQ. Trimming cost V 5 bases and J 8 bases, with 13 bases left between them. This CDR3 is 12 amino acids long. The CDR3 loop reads CASRVTGYGYTF. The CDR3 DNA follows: TGCGCCAGCAGGGTGACGGGTTACGGCTACACCTTC.

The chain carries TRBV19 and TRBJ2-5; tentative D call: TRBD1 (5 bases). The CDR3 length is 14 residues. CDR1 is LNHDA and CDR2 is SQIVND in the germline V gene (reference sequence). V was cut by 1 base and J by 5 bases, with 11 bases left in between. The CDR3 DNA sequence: TGTGCCAGTAGTATAGGAGGAAGGGGTGAGACCCAGTACTTC. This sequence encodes CASSIGGRGETQYF.